Presented here are 18 T cell receptor beta chains from one specimen sequenced in a study of blood T cell repertoires in COVID-19. Data came from immunoSEQ multiplex PCR; TCRdb stores just in-frame clones and leaves some out. The repertoire consists of 130,000 or so clones, with less than 85% occurring once and the leading ten covering over 9%. The specimen was peripheral blood. These receptors were obtained from a woman aged 60 to 75 with acute or convalescent COVID-19.

V usage is TRBV7-2 and J usage is TRBJ2-1; 10 bases are a match to TRBD1. The germline gives CDR1 SGHTA, CDR2 FQGNSA. This CDR3 is 13 amino acids long. V trimming: 4 bases; J trimming: 7 bases; junction bases outside the gene matches: 1. The CDR3 sequence: CASSWDRGNEQFF. The CDR3 nucleotides read TGTGCCAGCAGCTGGGACAGGGGAAATGAGCAGTTCTTC.

The chain combines TRBV11-2 with TRBJ1-5, with no clear D. Per germline, CDR1 SGHAT and CDR2 FQNNGV. The germline V and J ends were trimmed by 5 bases and 1 base, with 6 bases remaining between them. The CDR3 contains 13 residues. The chain's CDR3 is CASSPSSNQPQHF. CDR3 nucleotides: TGTGCCAGCAGCCCAAGCAGCAATCAGCCCCAGCATTTT.

This clone was observed a handful of times. The chain combines TRBV3-1 (or the pseudogene TRBV3-2) with TRBJ2-3; D may be TRBD1 (6 bases). Deletions cut 1 base from V and 6 bases from J, with 14 bases between. The germline V gene has CDR1 LGHDT and CDR2 YNNKEL (reference sequence). CDR3 length: 15 residues. Written as DNA, the CDR3 is TGTGCCAGCAGCCAAGGGACAGCGAGGATGGATACGCAGTATTTT. Protein product: CASSQGTARMDTQYF.

The V and J genes are TRBV7-9 and TRBJ2-1, with a weak D call TRBD2 (6 bases). The V end lost 3 bases, the J end lost 5 bases, and 17 bases lay between the germline ends. Germline loops: CDR1 SEHNR, CDR2 FQNEAQ (reference sequence). The length of the CDR3 is 16 residues. This CDR3 reads CASSFRRGGRHNEQFF. In nucleotides, the CDR3 is TGTGCCAGCAGCTTTCGGCGGGGTGGTCGTCACAATGAGCAGTTCTTC.

The genes are TRBV30 and TRBJ2-3; TRBD2 aligns across 7 bases. The CDR3 sequence is 16 residues long. Germline lookup yields CDR1 GTSNPN and CDR2 SVGIG (reference sequence). Germline trimming cut 1 base from V and 2 bases from J; bases unmatched to any gene: 9. In DNA form, the CDR3 reads TGTGCCTGGAGTGCACCTCTGACTAGCTACACAGATACGCAGTATTTT. This gives the protein CAWSAPLTSYTDTQYF.

This CDR3 reads CASSQDRLGGAGLGNQPQHF. The CDR3 coding sequence is TGTGCCAGCAGCCAAGATAGGCTTGGAGGGGCAGGATTGGGCAATCAGCCCCAGCATTTT. V and J are TRBV3-1 (or the pseudogene TRBV3-2) and TRBJ1-5; a weak D match, TRBD1 (5 bases). CDR1 and CDR2 from the germline V gene are LGHDT and YNNKEL (reference sequence). Trimming took 0 bases from V and 2 from J, leaving 23 bases between them. The CDR3 is 20 residues long.

This chain links TRBV9 with TRBJ1-1; weak D call: TRBD1 (5 bases). In germline, CDR1 is SGDLS, CDR2 YYNGEE. The CDR3 runs to 14 residues. Trimming stripped 0 bases from V and 6 bases from J, with 12 bases between. Here the CDR3 DNA reads TGTGCCAGCAGCGTAGTTGGGGCTTCCTCTGAAGCTTTCTTT. It encodes CASSVVGASSEAFF.

This chain links TRBV12-3 or TRBV12-4 with TRBJ1-2, with 9 bases aligning to TRBD1. The ends lost 7 bases at V and 4 bases at J; junction bases unmatched: 4. This CDR3 has 13 residues. The CDR3 nucleotides read TGTGCCAGCACCCCGACAGGGGGCTATGGCTACACCTTC. This translates into CASTPTGGYGYTF.

V gene TRBV10-3 combines with J gene TRBJ1-2; 8 bases align to TRBD1. This CDR3 contains 14 residues. Germline CDR1 is ENHRY and CDR2 is SYGVKD. V lost 3 bases, J lost 7 bases, and 7 bases stayed unmatched. The CDR3 region has the DNA TGTGCCATCAGTGACAAGCAGGGGGCTGCTGGCTACACCTTC. It is translated as CAISDKQGAAGYTF.

The CDR3 loop reads CASSLSWTGIYGYTF. CDR3 in DNA: TGTGCCAGCAGTTTATCATGGACAGGGATCTATGGCTACACCTTC. The chain recombines TRBV27 with TRBJ1-2; 8 bases line up with TRBD1. CDR3 length equals 15 residues. With V trimmed by 0 bases and J by 4 bases, 4 bases remained unmatched. Looked up from germline, CDR1 is MNHEY and CDR2 is SMNVEV (reference sequence).

The V call is TRBV3-1 (or the pseudogene TRBV3-2), the J call TRBJ1-5; D not resolved. CDR1 is LGHDT and CDR2 is YNNKEL in the germline V gene (reference sequence). The germline V and J ends were trimmed by 1 base and 7 bases, with 11 bases remaining between them. The CDR3 is made up of 14 amino acids. The CDR3 reads CASSQGGFGQPQHF. The CDR3 DNA follows: TGTGCCAGCAGCCAAGGAGGTTTCGGGCAGCCCCAGCATTTT.

The J gene is TRBJ2-1, the V gene TRBV15; TRBD1 is a possible D gene (8 bases). Trimming cost V 0 bases and J 8 bases, with 20 bases left between them. The CDR3 extends over 17 amino acids. In germline, CDR1 is LNHNV, CDR2 YYDKDF (reference sequence). CDR3 protein: CATSRERGGTGIDEQFF. Written as DNA, the CDR3 is TGTGCCACCAGCAGAGAACGGGGAGGGACAGGTATCGATGAGCAGTTCTTC.

The sample holds one count of this clone. The V call is TRBV3-1 (or the pseudogene TRBV3-2), the J call TRBJ1-2, with D perhaps TRBD1 (5 bases). Trimming removed 2 bases at V and 2 bases at J, with 9 bases between. The CDR3 is 14 amino acids. Germline V gene data show CDR1 as LGHDT and CDR2 as YNNKEL (reference sequence). CDR3 DNA: TGTGCCAGCAGCCAATGGGGGAGGAACTATGGCTACACCTTC. As protein: CASSQWGRNYGYTF.

This chain connects TRBV4-1 to TRBJ1-2; D is uncertain. V lost 0 bases, J lost 0 bases, and 11 bases lay in between. The CDR3 covers 16 residues. The V gene's germline CDR1 is MGHRA and CDR2 YSYEKL. The CDR3 sequence: CASSQDRQVANYGYTF. The CDR3 bases are TGCGCCAGCAGCCAAGATCGGCAGGTAGCTAACTATGGCTACACCTTC.

This sequence joins TRBV2 and TRBJ1-1; no clear D. The ends were cut back, 1 base at V and 6 bases at J, with 15 bases in the middle. Germline V gives CDR1 SNHLY, CDR2 FYNNEI. This CDR3 has 15 residues. For the CDR3, the DNA is TGTGCCAGCAGTGAAGGAGGCCTTGTAGGCGCTGAAGCTTTCTTT. Amino acids: CASSEGGLVGAEAFF.

This clone showed up just once. This chain's CDR3 is CASSDTGTNNEKLFF. The DNA of the CDR3 is TGTGCCAGCAGTGATACCGGGACAAATAATGAAAAACTGTTTTTT. The V gene is TRBV6-1, the J gene TRBJ1-4; the D gene is possibly TRBD1 (6 bases). The CDR3 is 15 amino acids. Germline V gene lookup returns CDR1 MNHNS and CDR2 SASEGT. The V and J ends lost 3 bases and 4 bases respectively, with 12 bases between them.

This clone turned up a few times. V usage is TRBV5-1 and J usage is TRBJ1-4; TRBD1 agrees at 7 bases. The CDR3 covers 17 residues. Germline-derived CDR1 and CDR2 are SGHRS and YFSETQ. J lost 0 bases, V lost 2 bases, and 7 bases had no gene match. The CDR3 protein is CASSFDRALATNEKLFF. CDR3 sequence (DNA): TGCGCCAGCAGCTTCGACAGGGCCCTTGCAACTAATGAAAAACTGTTTTTT.

The chain couples TRBV6-1 to TRBJ2-1, with 12 bases fitting TRBD2. V lost 3 bases, J lost 7 bases, and 4 bases stayed unmatched. CDR3 length: 15 residues. The germline CDR1 and CDR2 sequences are MNHNS and SASEGT. The CDR3 protein is CASSDTSGGRNEQFF. The CDR3 nucleotides are TGTGCCAGCAGTGATACTAGCGGGGGGAGGAATGAGCAGTTCTTC.